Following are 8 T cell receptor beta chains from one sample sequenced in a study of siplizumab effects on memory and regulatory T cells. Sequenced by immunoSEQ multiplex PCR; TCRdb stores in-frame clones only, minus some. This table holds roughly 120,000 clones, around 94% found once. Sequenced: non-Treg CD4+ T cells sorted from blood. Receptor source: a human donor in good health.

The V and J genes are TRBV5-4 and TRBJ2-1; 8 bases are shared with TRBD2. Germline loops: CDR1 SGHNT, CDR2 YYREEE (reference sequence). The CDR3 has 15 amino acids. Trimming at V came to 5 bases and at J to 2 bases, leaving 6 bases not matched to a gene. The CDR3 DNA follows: TGTGCCAGCAGTCCGGGGGGGCAGACCTACAATGAGCAGTTCTTC. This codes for CASSPGGQTYNEQFF.

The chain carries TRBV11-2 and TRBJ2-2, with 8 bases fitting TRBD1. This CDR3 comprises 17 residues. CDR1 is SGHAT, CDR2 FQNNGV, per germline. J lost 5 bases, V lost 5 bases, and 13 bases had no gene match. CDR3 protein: CASSSGQGSGRTGELFF. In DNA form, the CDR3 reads TGTGCCAGCAGCAGTGGACAGGGCAGCGGTAGGACCGGGGAGCTGTTTTTT.

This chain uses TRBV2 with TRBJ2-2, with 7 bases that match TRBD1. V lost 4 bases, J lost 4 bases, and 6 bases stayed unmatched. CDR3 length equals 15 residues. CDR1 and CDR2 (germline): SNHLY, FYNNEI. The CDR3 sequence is CASSVDRVSTGELFF. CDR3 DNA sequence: TGTGCCAGCAGTGTAGACAGGGTTAGCACCGGGGAGCTGTTTTTT. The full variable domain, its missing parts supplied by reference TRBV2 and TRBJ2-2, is EPEVTQTPSHQVTQMGQEVILRCVPISNHLYFYWYRQILGQKVEFLVSFYNNEISEKSEIFDDQFSVERPDGSNFTLKIRSTKLEDSAMYFCASSVDRVSTGELFFGEGSRLTVL.

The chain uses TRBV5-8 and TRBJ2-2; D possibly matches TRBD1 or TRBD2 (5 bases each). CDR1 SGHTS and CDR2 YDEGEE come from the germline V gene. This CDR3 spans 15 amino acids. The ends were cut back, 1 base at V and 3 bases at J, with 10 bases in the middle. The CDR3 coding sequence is TGTGCCAGCAGCTTGAAGGTGGGGGACACCGGGGAGCTGTTTTTT. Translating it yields CASSLKVGDTGELFF.

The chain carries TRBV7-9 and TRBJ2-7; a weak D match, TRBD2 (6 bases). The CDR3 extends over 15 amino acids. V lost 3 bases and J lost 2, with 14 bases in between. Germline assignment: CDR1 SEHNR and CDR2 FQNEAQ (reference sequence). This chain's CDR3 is CASSLFGGDAYEQYF. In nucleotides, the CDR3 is TGTGCCAGCAGCTTGTTCGGAGGGGACGCCTACGAGCAGTACTTC.

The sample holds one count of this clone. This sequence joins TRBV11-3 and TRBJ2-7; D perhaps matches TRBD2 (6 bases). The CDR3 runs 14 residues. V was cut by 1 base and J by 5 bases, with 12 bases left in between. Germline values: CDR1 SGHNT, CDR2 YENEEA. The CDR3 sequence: CASSLAGSGNEQYF. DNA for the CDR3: TGTGCCAGCAGCTTAGCCGGGAGTGGGAACGAGCAGTACTTC. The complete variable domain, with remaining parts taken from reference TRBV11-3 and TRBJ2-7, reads EAGVVQSPRYKIIEKKQPVAFWCNPISGHNTLYWYLQNLGQGPELLIRYENEEAVDDSQLPKDRFSAERLKGVDSTLKIQPAELGDSAVYLCASSLAGSGNEQYFGPGTRLTVT.

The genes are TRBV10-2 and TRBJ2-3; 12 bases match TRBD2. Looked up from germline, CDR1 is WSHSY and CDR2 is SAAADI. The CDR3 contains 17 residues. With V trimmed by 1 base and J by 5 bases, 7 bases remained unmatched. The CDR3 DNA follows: TGCGCCAGCAGTGAGTTTCTGACTAGCGGGGGAGGAGATACGCAGTATTTT. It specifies CASSEFLTSGGGDTQYF.

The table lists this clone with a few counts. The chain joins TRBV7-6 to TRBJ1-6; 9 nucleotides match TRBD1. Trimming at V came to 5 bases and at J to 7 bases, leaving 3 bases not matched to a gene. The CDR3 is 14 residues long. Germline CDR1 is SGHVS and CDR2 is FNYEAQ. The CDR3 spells CASSAGQGNSPLHF. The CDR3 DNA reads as TGTGCCAGCAGCGCGGGACAGGGAAATTCACCCCTCCACTTT.